This T cell receptor (beta chain) was documented in a study of tumor and adjacent non-tumor tissue in lung cancer (dated by TCRdb to 2017 to 2018). A note on the overall study: Patients with adenocarcinoma (approximately 13), squamous cell carcinoma (2) and small cell lung cancer (1) were included in the cohort. Ages among the roughly 15 patients ranged from roughly 30 to 76 years, there were ten or so men and 5 women, and disease was at TNM stage I to III. A total of some 130,000,000 productive TCRbeta reads were generated by sequencing, corresponding to an average of approximately 4.3 million reads per sample. The study compared bulk TCRbeta repertoires between lung tumor tissue and matched distant non-tumor lung tissue from approximately 14 lung cancer patients. For each patient, one tumor sample and one normal lung sample were taken, giving around 30 paired specimens that underwent TCRbeta CDR3 sequencing.

The library was generated by multiplex PCR. The sample was run on an Illumina HiSeq 2500. TCRbeta libraries were constructed through three rounds of nested PCR with primers (Table S4) according to protocols modified from ARM-PCR. PCR products of 200-500 bp were gel-excised and purified with the QIAquick gel extraction kit before sequencing. On the study's bioinformatics: Reads were cleaned with Trimmomatic, merged with FLASH into complete CDR3 sequences, and assigned to V(D)J germline segments with MiTCR. VDJtools was used to compute clonal diversity as the inverse Simpson's index. In-frame sequences lacking a premature stop codon were counted as productive reads. The public reads were quality trimmed at Q25 with fastp and then assembled into clones with MiXCR by TCRdb, keeping productive beta chains. For every CDR3 protein sequence, its rows merge into one entry that carries the most common genes and DNA. These V and J calls rely on TCRdb rather than the paper's analysis. The sample includes about 98,000 distinct CDR3 sequences, with about 80% observed a single time. More than 25% of the sample is held by the ten biggest clonotypes.

What the authors observed across the whole study: Because peripheral blood was not sequenced, the blood TCRbeta repertoires of the lung cancer patients in the study went unexamined. TCR diversity (inverse Simpson) was significantly higher in tumor than in normal lung tissue (about 400 vs 180, P = 0.0075, Mann-Whitney U test). With only roughly 14 patients in the cohort, the authors noted that larger samples and more detailed clinical data are needed. Neither the sequencing platform nor unique molecular identifiers are named or mentioned anywhere in the methods. TCR diversity was significantly higher in younger patients, and higher tumor TCR diversity was associated with shorter overall and disease-free survival. In normal lung, the top 100 clones accounted for a significantly larger cumulative share of the repertoire than in tumor tissue.

With regard to this clonotype: Its antigen is unknown. The input lacks base qualities; no much larger clone sits a single base away.

CDR1 and CDR2 (DFQATT, SNEGSKA) derive from the germline V gene (reference sequence). V is cut back by 1 base and J by 4 bases, with 16 bases in the junction unmatched. The CDR3 goes from the cysteine to the phenylalanine over 17 residues. Here the CDR3 DNA is all that survives: 51 bases in frame from base 1. RNA was isolated from bulk, unsorted tissue, and RNA quality was assessed with a NanoDrop ND-1000 and an Agilent 2100. Normal lung samples were distant non-tumor tissue taken more than 3 cm from the tumor edge. Newly diagnosed lung cancer patients without prior chemotherapy who had been admitted for thoracic surgery in China between August and November 2014 were enrolled as donors. Patients who had received previous radiotherapy or chemotherapy, or who had another concurrent cancer, were excluded from the study. Surgical tissue pieces of roughly 1-2 cm3 were preserved in RNAlater solution and stored at -80 °C until use.

Sample: distant non-tumor lung tissue. The sequence derives from a man aged 55-75 years with small cell lung cancer. The chain is made from TRBV20-1 and TRBJ2-7; 7 nucleotides in the junction match TRBD2. The CDR3 corresponds to CSARGVGAGAIGYEQYF. The base sequence is TGCAGTGCTAGAGGGGTGGGCGCGGGAGCAATAGGGTACGAGCAGTACTTC.